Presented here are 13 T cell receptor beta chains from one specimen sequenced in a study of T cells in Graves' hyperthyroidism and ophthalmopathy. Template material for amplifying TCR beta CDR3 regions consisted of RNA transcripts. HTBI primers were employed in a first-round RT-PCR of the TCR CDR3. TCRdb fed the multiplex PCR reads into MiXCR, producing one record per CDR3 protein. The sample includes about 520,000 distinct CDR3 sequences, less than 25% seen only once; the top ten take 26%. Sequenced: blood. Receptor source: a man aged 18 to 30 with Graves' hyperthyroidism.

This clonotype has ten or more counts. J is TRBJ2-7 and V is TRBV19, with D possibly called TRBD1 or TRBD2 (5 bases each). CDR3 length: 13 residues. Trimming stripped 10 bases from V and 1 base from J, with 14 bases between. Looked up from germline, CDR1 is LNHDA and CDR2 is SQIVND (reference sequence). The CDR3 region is CATQLGGSYEQYF. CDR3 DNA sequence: TGTGCCACTCAGCTTGGGGGATCCTACGAGCAGTACTTC.

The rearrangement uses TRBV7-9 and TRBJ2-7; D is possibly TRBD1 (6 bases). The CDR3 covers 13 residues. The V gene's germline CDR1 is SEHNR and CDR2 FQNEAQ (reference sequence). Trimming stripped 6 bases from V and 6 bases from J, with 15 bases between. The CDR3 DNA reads TGTGCCAGCAGACCGGGACATTACGTCGAGCAGTACTTC. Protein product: CASRPGHYVEQYF.

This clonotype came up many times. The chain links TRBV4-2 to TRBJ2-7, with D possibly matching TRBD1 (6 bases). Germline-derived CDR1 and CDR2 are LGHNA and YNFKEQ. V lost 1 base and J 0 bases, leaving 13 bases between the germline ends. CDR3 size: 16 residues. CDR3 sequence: CASSQAGHPDSYEQYF. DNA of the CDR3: TGTGCCAGCAGCCAAGCGGGACACCCAGACTCCTACGAGCAGTACTTC.

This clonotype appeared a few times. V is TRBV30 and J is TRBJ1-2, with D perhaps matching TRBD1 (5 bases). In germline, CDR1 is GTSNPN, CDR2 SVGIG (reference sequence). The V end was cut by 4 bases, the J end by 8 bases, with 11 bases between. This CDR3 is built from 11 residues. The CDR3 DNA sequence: TGTGCCTGGATTTCGGGGCGGGGCTACACCTTC. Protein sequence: CAWISGRGYTF.

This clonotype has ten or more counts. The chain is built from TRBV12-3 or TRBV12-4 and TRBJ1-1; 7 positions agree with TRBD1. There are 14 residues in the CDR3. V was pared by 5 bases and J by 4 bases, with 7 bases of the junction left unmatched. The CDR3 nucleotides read TGTGCCAGCAGTCTGCAGGGGACAGTCACTGAAGCTTTCTTT. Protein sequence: CASSLQGTVTEAFF.

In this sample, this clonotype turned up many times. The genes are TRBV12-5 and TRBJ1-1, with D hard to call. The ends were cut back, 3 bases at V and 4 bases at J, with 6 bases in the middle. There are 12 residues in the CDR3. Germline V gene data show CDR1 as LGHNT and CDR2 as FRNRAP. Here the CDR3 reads CASGLSITEAFF. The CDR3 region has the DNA TGTGCTAGTGGTTTATCAATCACTGAAGCTTTCTTT.

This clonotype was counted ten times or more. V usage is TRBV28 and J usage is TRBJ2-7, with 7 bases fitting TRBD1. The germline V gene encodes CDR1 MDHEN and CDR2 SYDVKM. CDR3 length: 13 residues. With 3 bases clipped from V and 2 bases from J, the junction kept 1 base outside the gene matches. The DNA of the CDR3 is TGTGCCAGCAGTTTGACAGGGACCTACGAGCAGTACTTC. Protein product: CASSLTGTYEQYF.

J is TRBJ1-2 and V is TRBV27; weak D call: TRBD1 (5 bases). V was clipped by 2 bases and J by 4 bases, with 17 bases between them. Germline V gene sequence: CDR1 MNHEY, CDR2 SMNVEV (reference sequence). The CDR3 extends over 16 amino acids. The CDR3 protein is CASSLGGGRDPYGYTF. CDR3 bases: TGTGCCAGCAGTTTAGGGGGAGGGAGGGACCCCTATGGCTACACCTTC.

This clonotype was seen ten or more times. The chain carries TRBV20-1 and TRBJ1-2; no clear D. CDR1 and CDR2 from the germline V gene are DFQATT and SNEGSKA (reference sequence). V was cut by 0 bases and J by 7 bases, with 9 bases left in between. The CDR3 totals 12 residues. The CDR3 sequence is CSARDGSGGYTF. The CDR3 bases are TGCAGTGCTAGAGACGGGTCGGGTGGCTACACCTTC.

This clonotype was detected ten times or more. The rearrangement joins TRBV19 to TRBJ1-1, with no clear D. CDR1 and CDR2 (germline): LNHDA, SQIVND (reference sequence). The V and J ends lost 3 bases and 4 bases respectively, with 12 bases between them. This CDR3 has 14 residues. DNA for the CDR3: TGTGCCAGTAGTATTAGAGAAGGGAGCACTGAAGCTTTCTTT. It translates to CASSIREGSTEAFF.

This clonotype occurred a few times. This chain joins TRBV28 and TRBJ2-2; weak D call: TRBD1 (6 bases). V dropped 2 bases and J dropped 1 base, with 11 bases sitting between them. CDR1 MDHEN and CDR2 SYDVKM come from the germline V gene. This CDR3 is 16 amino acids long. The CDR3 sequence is CASSLIGQLNTGELFF. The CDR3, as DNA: TGTGCCAGCAGTTTAATCGGACAGTTGAACACCGGGGAGCTGTTTTTT.

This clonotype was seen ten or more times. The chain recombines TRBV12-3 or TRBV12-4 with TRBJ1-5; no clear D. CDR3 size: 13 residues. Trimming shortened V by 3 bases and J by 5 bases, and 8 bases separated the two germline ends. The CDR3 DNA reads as TGTGCCAGCAGTTTGGCCCCCTATCAGCCCCAGCATTTT. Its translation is CASSLAPYQPQHF.

CDR3: CATSRELVYEQYF. The CDR3 DNA is TGTGCCACCAGCAGAGAATTGGTGTACGAGCAGTACTTC. The V gene is TRBV15, the J gene TRBJ2-7; the D is unclear. The CDR3 totals 13 residues. Trimming took off 0 bases at V and 4 bases at J, with 7 bases between the two ends. The V gene's germline CDR1 is LNHNV and CDR2 YYDKDF (reference sequence). Combining the CDR3 with reference TRBV15 and TRBJ2-7 gives the whole variable domain DAMVIQNPRYQVTQFGKPVTLSCSQTLNHNVMYWYQQKSSQAPKLLFHYYDKDFNNEADTPDNFQSRRPNTSFCFLDIRSPGLGDTAMYLCATSRELVYEQYFGPGTRLTVT.